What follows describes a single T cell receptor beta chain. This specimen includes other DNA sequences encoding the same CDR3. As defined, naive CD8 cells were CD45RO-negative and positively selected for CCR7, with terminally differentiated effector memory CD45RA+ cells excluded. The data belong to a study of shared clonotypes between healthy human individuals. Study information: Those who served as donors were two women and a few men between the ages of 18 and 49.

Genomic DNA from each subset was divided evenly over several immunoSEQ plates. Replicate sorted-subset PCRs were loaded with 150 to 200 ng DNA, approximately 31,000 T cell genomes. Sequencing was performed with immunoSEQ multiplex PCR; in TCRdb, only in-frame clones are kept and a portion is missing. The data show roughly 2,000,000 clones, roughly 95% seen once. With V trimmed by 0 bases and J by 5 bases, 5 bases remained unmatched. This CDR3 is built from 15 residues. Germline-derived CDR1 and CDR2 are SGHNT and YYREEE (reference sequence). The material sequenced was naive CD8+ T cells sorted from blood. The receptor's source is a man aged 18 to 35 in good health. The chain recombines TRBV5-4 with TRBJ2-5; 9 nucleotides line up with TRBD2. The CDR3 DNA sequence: TGTGCCAGCAGCTTGGGTAGCGGGGGTAGGGAGACCCAGTACTTC. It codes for CASSLGSGGRETQYF. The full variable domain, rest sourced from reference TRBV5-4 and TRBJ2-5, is ETGVTQSPTHLIKTRGQQVTLRCSSQSGHNTVSWYQQALGQGPQFIFQYYREEENGRGNFPPRFSGLQFPNYSSELNVNALELDDSALYLCASSLGSGGRETQYFGPGTRLLVL.